The rows below give T cell receptor beta chains drawn from one sample of a study of shared clonotypes between healthy human individuals. Generated by immunoSEQ multiplex PCR, the TCRdb table keeps only in-frame clones and is missing some. The sample lists 300,000 to 400,000 clones, more than 60% occurring once. Specimen: memory CD4+ T cells sorted from blood. These receptors all come from a man younger than 45 in good health. Both conserved end residues are part of each CDR3. The D gene is left open where the match is weak. Only part of the rows carry a size: once, few, many, or a class if the clone is expanded.

D	V	J	size	DNA	CDR3
TRBD1	TRBV5-1	TRBJ1-1	once	TGCGCCAGCACAATTACAGGGGGGCGGACTGAAGCTTTCTTT	CASTITGGRTEAFF
.	TRBV27	TRBJ2-1	few	TGTGCCAGCAGTCCTAACTGGAATGAGCAGTTCTTC	CASSPNWNEQFF
.	TRBV5-1	TRBJ1-1	many	TGCGCCAGCAGCTTGGCGATAGGGGCCGACACTGAAGCTTTCTTT	CASSLAIGADTEAFF
.	TRBV9	TRBJ2-5	.	TGTGCCAGCAGCGCCTCTCCGGAGGGAGCGACCCAGTACTTC	CASSASPEGATQYF
.	TRBV6-1	TRBJ2-7	.	TGTGCCAGCAGTGAAGGGGCACTAGCTTTGGCCTACGAGCAGTACTTC	CASSEGALALAYEQYF
.	TRBV6-5	TRBJ2-6	.	TGTGCCAGCAGTCCAGTCTCTGGGGCCAACGTCCTGACTTTC	CASSPVSGANVLTF
TRBD1	TRBV5-6	TRBJ2-1	.	TGTGCCAGCAGCTCGGGACAGGGTAGATACAATGAGCAGTTCTTC	CASSSGQGRYNEQFF
.	TRBV5-1	TRBJ2-3	.	TGCGCCAGCAGCTCGACAGGATCCCTCACAGATACGCAGTATTTT	CASSSTGSLTDTQYF
.	TRBV4-2	TRBJ1-1	many	TGTGCCAGCAGCCAAGATCAGTCCAGGGGGAACACTGAAGCTTTCTTT	CASSQDQSRGNTEAFF
TRBD1	TRBV27	TRBJ1-2	few	TGTGCCAGCAGTTTCCGGGACAGGGACTATGGCTACACCTTC	CASSFRDRDYGYTF
TRBD1	TRBV6-6	TRBJ2-2	.	TGTGCCAGCAGTACCCCGGGACAGGGGGCTATCGGGGAGCTGTTTTTT	CASSTPGQGAIGELFF
TRBD2	TRBV5-1	TRBJ2-2	.	TGCGCCAGCAGCTGGCTAGCGGGAGGGTCCGGGGAGCTGTTTTTT	CASSWLAGGSGELFF
TRBD1	TRBV6-1	TRBJ2-1	.	TGTGCCAGCAGCGACAGGGGGCGTGGGAACAATGAGCAGTTCTTC	CASSDRGRGNNEQFF
.	TRBV4-3	TRBJ1-4	.	TGCGCCAGCAGCCGATCCGGGACGCCACGGGTTGAAAAACTGTTTTTT	CASSRSGTPRVEKLFF
.	TRBV28	TRBJ2-1	once	TGTGCCAGCAGTTCTTCCGGGACAGAGCAGTTCTTC	CASSSSGTEQFF
.	TRBV27	TRBJ2-7	.	TGTGCCAGCGCATACCGGGCCCCCAACCTCTACGAGCAGTACTTC	CASAYRAPNLYEQYF
.	TRBV19	TRBJ2-7	.	TGTGCCAGTAGTATGAGGGTCGTATCCTTCTACGAGCAGTACTTC	CASSMRVVSFYEQYF
TRBD1	TRBV19	TRBJ1-5	.	TGTGCCAGTAAACAGGGGGATCAGCCCCAGCATTTT	CASKQGDQPQHF
TRBD1	TRBV5-1	TRBJ2-2	.	TGCGCCAGCAATGAGGGGGCGTCCACCGGGGAGCTGTTTTTT	CASNEGASTGELFF
TRBD1	TRBV11-2	TRBJ2-2	.	TGTGCCAGCAGCCCGACAGGGCCCACCGGGGAGCTGTTTTTT	CASSPTGPTGELFF
TRBD1	TRBV5-5	TRBJ2-7	.	TGTGCCAGCAGCTGGGACAGGGTGCCCTACGAGCAGTACTTC	CASSWDRVPYEQYF
.	TRBV5-3	TRBJ2-4	once	TGTGCCAGAAGCTCTCGCACCAATAGATATGCCATTCAGTACTTC	CARSSRTNRYAIQYF
TRBD2	TRBV10-2	TRBJ2-1	.	TGCGCCAGCAGTGGGACTAGCGGGGAGGGCAATGAGCAGTTCTTC	CASSGTSGEGNEQFF
TRBD1	TRBV30	TRBJ1-4	few	TGTGCCTGGAGTGTAACTACAGGGGGTAGCAAAAAACTGTTTTTT	CAWSVTTGGSKKLFF
.	TRBV15	TRBJ2-1	.	TGTGCCACCAAAAGAAATAGGGGGGATGAGCAGTTCTTC	CATKRNRGDEQFF
.	TRBV2	TRBJ2-7	few	TGTGCCAGCGCAAACGGGCCCACCTACGAGCAGTACTTC	CASANGPTYEQYF
.	TRBV5-8	TRBJ2-3	.	TGTGCCAGCAGCTTGACCGTTGGGTATACGCAGTATTTT	CASSLTVGYTQYF
.	TRBV7-3	TRBJ2-1	.	TGTGCCAGCAGCCCCGGTGGGAGCGGGTCTTACAATGAGCAGTTCTTC	CASSPGGSGSYNEQFF
.	TRBV20-1	TRBJ2-5	.	TGCACCAAGCAGAGGGGAGAGACCCAGTACTTC	CTKQRGETQYF
.	TRBV27	TRBJ2-1	.	TGTGCCAGCAGTTTAAGGCCCCGACAGGGAGGTCTAGACAATGAGCAGTTCTTC	CASSLRPRQGGLDNEQFF
TRBD1	TRBV7-2	TRBJ2-1	.	TGTGCCAGCAGGAACCAGGGGGCCGACTACAATGAGCAGTTCTTC	CASRNQGADYNEQFF
.	TRBV5-6	TRBJ2-7	.	TGTGCCAGCAGCTTCTCGCCTAGTGGCGCCTACGAGCAGTACTTC	CASSFSPSGAYEQYF
.	TRBV19	TRBJ2-7	.	TGTGCCAGTAGTATAGGTCGGGGGTCGATATCGCAGTACTTC	CASSIGRGSISQYF
TRBD1	TRBV7-8	TRBJ1-2	few	TGTGCCAGCAGTCACTCCGGGACAGGGTTCGGCTACACCTTC	CASSHSGTGFGYTF
.	TRBV9	TRBJ2-1	.	TGTGCCAGCAGCGTAAACCCTAACAATGAGCAGTTCTTC	CASSVNPNNEQFF
TRBD1	TRBV7-8	TRBJ1-1	.	TGTGCCAGCCGGGACAGGGGACGACGCGAAGCTTTCTTT	CASRDRGRREAFF
TRBD1	TRBV6-1	TRBJ2-1	.	TGTGCCCATCGGACAGGGGGCTACAATGAGCAGTTCTTC	CAHRTGGYNEQFF
TRBD1	TRBV5-1	TRBJ2-7	.	TGCGCCAGCAGCTTGGGGACAGGGAGCTCCTACGAGCAGTACTTC	CASSLGTGSSYEQYF
.	TRBV28	TRBJ1-1	.	TGTGCCAGCAGCCCGACTGGACAGACTATGAACACTGAAGCTTTCTTT	CASSPTGQTMNTEAFF
.	TRBV28	TRBJ1-3	.	TGTGCCAGCAGGCCCCCCTCCGGCGCTGGAAACACCATATATTTT	CASRPPSGAGNTIYF
.	TRBV6-1	TRBJ1-1	.	TGTGCCAGCATGAGGGGGGCAGAAGCTTTCTTT	CASMRGAEAFF
TRBD2	TRBV7-2	TRBJ2-5	.	TGTGCCAGCAGCCTGGGGCGGGAGGCCCACTTC	CASSLGREAHF
.	TRBV6-6	TRBJ2-1	.	TGTGCCATTGGCAAACCGGGAGTTTACAATGAGCAGTTCTTC	CAIGKPGVYNEQFF
TRBD2	TRBV28	TRBJ2-1	.	TGTGCCAGCAGTATCCCGGGACTAGGGGACAATGAGCAGTTCTTC	CASSIPGLGDNEQFF
TRBD2	TRBV5-1	TRBJ2-2	many	TGCGCCAGCAGCTTGAGTGGCGGGAGAACGAGCGGGGAGCTGTTTTTT	CASSLSGGRTSGELFF
.	TRBV19	TRBJ2-1	.	TGTGCCAGTAAGGGCGGTTGGTCCGTGTTCCACAATGAGCAGTTCTTC	CASKGGWSVFHNEQFF
.	TRBV5-6	TRBJ2-7	.	TGTGCCAGCAGCTTGCCAGGAAGAAGCTACGAGCAGTACTTC	CASSLPGRSYEQYF
TRBD1	TRBV19	TRBJ1-3	.	TGTGCCAGTAGTGTTCGACAGGGCAAGAGAAACACCATATATTTT	CASSVRQGKRNTIYF
.	TRBV2	TRBJ1-1	.	TGTGCCAGCAGCAATCCTCCCGGTTTTGGCACTGAAGCTTTCTTT	CASSNPPGFGTEAFF
.	TRBV19	TRBJ2-3	.	TGTGCCAGTAGTCTTTCCCTAGCTCAAGATACGCAGTATTTT	CASSLSLAQDTQYF
TRBD1	TRBV7-8	TRBJ1-1	.	TGTGCCAGCAGCTTATTAGCAGGACAGGGGAGCTACGTGACTGAAGCTTTCTTT	CASSLLAGQGSYVTEAFF
.	TRBV6-1	TRBJ1-1	few	TGTGCCAGCAGCGCTACAGTGAACACTGAAGCTTTCTTT	CASSATVNTEAFF
.	TRBV9	TRBJ1-4	few	TGTGCCAGCAGCGCGGGCGGGGAGTCTAATGAAAAACTGTTTTTT	CASSAGGESNEKLFF
.	TRBV7-3	TRBJ1-1	.	TGTGCCAGCAGCTTAACGTGGCGGTCTGAAGCTTTCTTT	CASSLTWRSEAFF